These 3 T cell receptor beta chains originate from one sample sequenced in a study of T cell changes during pregnancy in multiple sclerosis. Using immunoSEQ multiplex PCR, the repertoire was profiled, and TCRdb retains in-frame clones only, with some absent. The profile shows fewer than 70,000 clones, about 92% of them singletons. This sample comprised peripheral blood, obtained in the second trimester of pregnancy. These receptor sequences come from a female donor in good health, enrolled as a control in a pregnancy study.

A remark on this clone: Additional DNA sequences in this sample encode the identical CDR3. The chain uses TRBV6-1 and TRBJ2-7; no clear D. The germline V and J ends were trimmed by 1 base and 1 base, with 5 bases remaining between them. Germline assignment: CDR1 MNHNS and CDR2 SASEGT. This CDR3 contains 13 residues. The CDR3 bases are TGTGCCAGCAGTGAAGGTTTATCCTACGAGCAGTACTTC. Translation gives CASSEGLSYEQYF.

This clone was picked up one time. V and J are TRBV18 and TRBJ2-7, with a weak D call TRBD2 (5 bases). The length of the CDR3 is 15 residues. The V gene lost 2 bases and the J gene lost 0 bases, with 11 bases spanning the gap. The germline V gene has CDR1 KGHSH and CDR2 LQKENI. CDR3 protein: CASSPGPGYSYEQYF. CDR3 bases: TGTGCCAGCTCACCAGGTCCGGGATACTCCTACGAGCAGTACTTC.

The J gene is TRBJ2-7, the V gene TRBV25-1, with 7 bases aligning to TRBD1. The CDR3 has 15 residues. CDR1 MGHDK and CDR2 SYGVNS come from the germline V gene. Trimming removed 4 bases from V and 2 bases from J; junction bases left unmatched: 8. CDR3 DNA sequence: TGTGCCAGCAGTGCCCCGGGACAGTTGACCTACGAGCAGTACTTC. Translating gives CASSAPGQLTYEQYF.